The rows below give T cell receptor beta chains drawn from one sample of a study of T cell changes during pregnancy in multiple sclerosis. Data came from immunoSEQ multiplex PCR; TCRdb stores just in-frame clones and leaves some out. This sample yields approximately 13,000 clones, of which over 90% are seen a single time; less than 3.5% belongs to the top ten. The specimen comprised peripheral blood, sampled in the second trimester of pregnancy. The receptors derive from a female donor in good health, enrolled as a control in a pregnancy study. CDR3s include the opening cysteine and the closing phenylalanine or tryptophan. The D gene is left open where the match is weak. Clone size appears in some rows only: once, few, many, or a class for an expanded clone.

V gene	D gene	J gene	clone size	CDR3 DNA	CDR3 protein
TRBV7-2	NA	TRBJ2-7	NA	TGTGCCAGCAGCTTCCTATCCCCCCTCTACGAGCAGTACTTC	CASSFLSPLYEQYF
TRBV5-1	NA	TRBJ2-3	large	TGCGCCAGCAGCTTGGGGGTTGGGACAACCACAGATACGCAGTATTTT	CASSLGVGTTTDTQYF
TRBV5-1	NA	TRBJ1-1	NA	TGCGCCAGCAGCTTGGGTATGAACACTGAAGCTTTCTTT	CASSLGMNTEAFF
TRBV5-6	NA	TRBJ1-5	NA	TGTGCCAGCAGCCAGGGAGGGCATAGGAATCAGCCCCAGCATTTT	CASSQGGHRNQPQHF
TRBV12-5	TRBD2	TRBJ2-1	NA	TGTGCTAGTGGTTTGGTACGGTCGGGAGGGCAGGGAGAGCAGTTCTTC	CASGLVRSGGQGEQFF
TRBV23-1	TRBD2	TRBJ2-1	NA	TGCGCCAGCAGTAGATCAAGCGGGAGGGCAAGCTCCTACAATGAGCAGTTCTTC	CASSRSSGRASSYNEQFF
TRBV7-2	NA	TRBJ2-7	NA	TGTGCCAGCAGCTTAGCTAGTAAAACCTACGAGCAGTACTTC	CASSLASKTYEQYF
TRBV7-3	NA	TRBJ2-1	NA	TGTGCCAGCAGCTTAACGGGGGAAGCGGGCCGCTCCTACAATGAGCAGTTCTTC	CASSLTGEAGRSYNEQFF
TRBV7-2	NA	TRBJ1-5	NA	TGTGCCAGCAGCTCTGACTCTAGCGGCAATCAGCCCCAGCATTTT	CASSSDSSGNQPQHF
TRBV11-3	TRBD1	TRBJ1-2	NA	TGTGCCAGCAGTACAGGGGGCGCCTATGGCTACACCTTC	CASSTGGAYGYTF
TRBV30	NA	TRBJ2-5	NA	TGTGCCTGGAGTGGGATTAGCCGGGAGACCCAGTACTTC	CAWSGISRETQYF
TRBV9	NA	TRBJ2-2	NA	TGTGCCAGCAGCCCCCGACTAGGGGACGCCGGGGAGCTGTTTTTT	CASSPRLGDAGELFF